The present T cell receptor (beta chain) was sequenced within a study of blood T cell repertoires in COVID-19. The assay was immunoSEQ multiplex PCR, and TCRdb's table has in-frame clones only and misses some. This table holds tens of thousands of clones, 89% found once. V lost 0 bases and J 4 bases, leaving 5 bases between the germline ends. Germline lookup yields CDR1 SGHNT and CDR2 YYREEE (reference sequence). The CDR3 is 13 amino acids. Sample: peripheral blood. The sequence came from a middle-aged man with COVID-19, enrolled during active disease. This rearrangement joins TRBV5-4 to TRBJ2-1, with no clear D. The CDR3 here is CASSLAQYNEQFF. The CDR3 DNA is TGTGCCAGCAGCTTGGCCCAGTACAATGAGCAGTTCTTC. Looking up the rest from reference TRBV5-4 and TRBJ2-1 gives the full variable domain: ETGVTQSPTHLIKTRGQQVTLRCSSQSGHNTVSWYQQALGQGPQFIFQYYREEENGRGNFPPRFSGLQFPNYSSELNVNALELDDSALYLCASSLAQYNEQFFGPGTRLTVL.